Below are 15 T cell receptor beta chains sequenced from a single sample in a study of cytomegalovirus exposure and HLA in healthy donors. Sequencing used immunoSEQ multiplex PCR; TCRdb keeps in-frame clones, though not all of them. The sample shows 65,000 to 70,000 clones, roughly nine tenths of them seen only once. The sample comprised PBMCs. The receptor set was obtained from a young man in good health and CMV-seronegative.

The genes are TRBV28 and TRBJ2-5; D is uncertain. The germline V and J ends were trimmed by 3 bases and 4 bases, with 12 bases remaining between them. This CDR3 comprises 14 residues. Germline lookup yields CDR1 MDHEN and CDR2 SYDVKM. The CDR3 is CASSLFGFRETQYF. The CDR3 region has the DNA TGTGCCAGCAGTTTGTTCGGGTTCAGAGAGACCCAGTACTTC.

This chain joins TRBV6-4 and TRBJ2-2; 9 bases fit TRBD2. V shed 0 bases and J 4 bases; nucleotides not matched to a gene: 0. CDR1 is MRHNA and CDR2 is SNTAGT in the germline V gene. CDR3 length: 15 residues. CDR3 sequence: CASSDSREGTGELFF. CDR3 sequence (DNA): TGTGCCAGCAGTGACTCGCGGGAGGGCACCGGGGAGCTGTTTTTT.

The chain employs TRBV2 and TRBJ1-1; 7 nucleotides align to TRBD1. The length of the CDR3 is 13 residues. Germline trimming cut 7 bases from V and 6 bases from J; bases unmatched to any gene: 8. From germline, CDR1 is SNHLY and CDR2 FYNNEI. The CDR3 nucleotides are TGTGCCAGCACCACCGAGGGACAGTCTGAAGCTTTCTTT. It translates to CASTTEGQSEAFF.

In DNA, the CDR3 is TGTGCCAGCAGCCAAAACAGGGGACGGGTGCCTAATCAGCCCCAGCATTTT. Translated, it gives CASSQNRGRVPNQPQHF. The chain recombines TRBV7-3 with TRBJ1-5; 7 bases agree with TRBD1. J lost 4 bases, V lost 5 bases, and 14 bases had no gene match. The CDR3 runs 17 residues. Germline V gene data show CDR1 as SGHTA and CDR2 as FQGTGA.

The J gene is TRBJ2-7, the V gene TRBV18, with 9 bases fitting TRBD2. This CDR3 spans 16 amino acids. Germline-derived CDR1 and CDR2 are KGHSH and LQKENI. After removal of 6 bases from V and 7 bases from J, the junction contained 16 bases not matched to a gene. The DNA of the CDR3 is TGTGCCAGCTCCCGGGCGTTTGGTGCGGGAGGGGAAGAGCAGTACTTC. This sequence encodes CASSRAFGAGGEEQYF.

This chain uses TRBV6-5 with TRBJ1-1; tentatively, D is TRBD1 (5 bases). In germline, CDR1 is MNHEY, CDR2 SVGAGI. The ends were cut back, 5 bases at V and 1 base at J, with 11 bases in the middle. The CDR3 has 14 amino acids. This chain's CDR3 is CASSRTFENTEAFF. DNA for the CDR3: TGTGCCAGCAGTCGGACATTCGAGAACACTGAAGCTTTCTTT.

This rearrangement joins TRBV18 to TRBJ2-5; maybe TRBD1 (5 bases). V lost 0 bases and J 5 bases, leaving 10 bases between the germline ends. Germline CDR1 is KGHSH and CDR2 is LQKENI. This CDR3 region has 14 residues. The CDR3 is CASSPPSGFETQYF. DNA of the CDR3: TGTGCCAGCTCACCACCATCAGGGTTCGAGACCCAGTACTTC.

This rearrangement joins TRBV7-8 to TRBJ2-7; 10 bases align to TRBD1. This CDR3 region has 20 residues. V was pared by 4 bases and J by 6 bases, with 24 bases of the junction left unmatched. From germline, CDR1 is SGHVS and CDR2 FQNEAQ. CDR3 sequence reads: CASSSGGTGVVGKRGVEQYF. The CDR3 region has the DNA TGTGCCAGCAGCTCGGGAGGGACAGGGGTAGTAGGAAAGAGGGGGGTCGAGCAGTACTTC.

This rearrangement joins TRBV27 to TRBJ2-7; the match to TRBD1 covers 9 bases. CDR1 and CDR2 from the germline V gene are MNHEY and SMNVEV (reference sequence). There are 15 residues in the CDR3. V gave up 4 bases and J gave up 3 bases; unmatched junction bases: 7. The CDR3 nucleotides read TGTGCCAGCAGTTCGCCTAGGACAGGGGTCTACGAGCAGTACTTC. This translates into CASSSPRTGVYEQYF.

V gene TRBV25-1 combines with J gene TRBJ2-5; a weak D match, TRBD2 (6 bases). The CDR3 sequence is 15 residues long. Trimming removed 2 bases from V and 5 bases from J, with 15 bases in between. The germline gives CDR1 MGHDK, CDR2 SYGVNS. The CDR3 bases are TGTGCCAGCAGTGAACCCCACCGGGGGACGGAGACCCAGTACTTC. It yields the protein CASSEPHRGTETQYF.

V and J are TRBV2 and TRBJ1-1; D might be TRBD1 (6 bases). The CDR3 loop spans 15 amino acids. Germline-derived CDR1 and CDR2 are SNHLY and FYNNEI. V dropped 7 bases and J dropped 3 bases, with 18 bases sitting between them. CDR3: CASKGVRGGYTEAFF. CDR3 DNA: TGTGCCAGCAAGGGGGTCAGGGGTGGCTACACTGAAGCTTTCTTT.

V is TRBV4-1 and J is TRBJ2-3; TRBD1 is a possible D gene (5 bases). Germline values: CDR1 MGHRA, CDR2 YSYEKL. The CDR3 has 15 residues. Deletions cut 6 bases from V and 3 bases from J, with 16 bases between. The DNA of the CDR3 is TGCGCCAGCAGTCTCGACAGTCGAGTAACAGATACGCAGTATTTT. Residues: CASSLDSRVTDTQYF.

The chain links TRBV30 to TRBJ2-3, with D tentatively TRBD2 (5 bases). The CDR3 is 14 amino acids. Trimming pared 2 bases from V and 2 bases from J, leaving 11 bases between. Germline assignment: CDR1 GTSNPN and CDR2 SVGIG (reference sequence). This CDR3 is CAWSSGRSTDTQYF. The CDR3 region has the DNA TGTGCCTGGAGTAGTGGGAGATCCACAGATACGCAGTATTTT.

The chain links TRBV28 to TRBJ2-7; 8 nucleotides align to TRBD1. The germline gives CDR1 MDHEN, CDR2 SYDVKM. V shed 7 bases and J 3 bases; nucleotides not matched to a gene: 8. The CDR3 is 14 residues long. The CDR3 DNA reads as TGTGCCAGCACCATTACCGACAGGGGCTACGAGCAGTACTTC. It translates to CASTITDRGYEQYF.

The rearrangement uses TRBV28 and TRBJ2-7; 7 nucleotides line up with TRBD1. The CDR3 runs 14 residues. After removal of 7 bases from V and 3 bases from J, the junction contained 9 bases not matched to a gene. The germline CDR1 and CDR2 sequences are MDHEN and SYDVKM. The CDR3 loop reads CASTTGDWVYEQYF. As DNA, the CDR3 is TGTGCCAGCACAACAGGGGATTGGGTCTACGAGCAGTACTTC.